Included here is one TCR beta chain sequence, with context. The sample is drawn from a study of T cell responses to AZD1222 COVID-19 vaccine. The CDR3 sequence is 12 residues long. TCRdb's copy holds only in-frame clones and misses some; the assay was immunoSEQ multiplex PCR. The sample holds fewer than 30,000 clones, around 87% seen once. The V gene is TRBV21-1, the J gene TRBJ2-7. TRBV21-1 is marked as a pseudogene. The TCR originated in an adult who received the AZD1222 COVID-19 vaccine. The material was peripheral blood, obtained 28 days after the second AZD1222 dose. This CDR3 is CASSKASAEQYF. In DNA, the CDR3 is TGTGCCAGCAGCAAAGCCTCGGCCGAGCAGTACTTC.